The 7 T cell receptor beta chains given below trace back to one sample, sequenced in a study of OX40 agonist ivuxolimab in advanced cancers. Assay used: immunoSEQ multiplex PCR; TCRdb lists only in-frame clones, some missing. The table lists tens of thousands of clones, 60% to 80% of them singletons, with roughly 2.5% in the top ten. The input for sequencing was CD4+ or CD8+ T cells sorted from blood, taken in a trial of the OX40 agonist ivuxolimab. Receptors originate from an adult with an advanced solid tumor such as melanoma, head and neck, liver or kidney cancer.

This clone was found a few times. This sequence joins TRBV5-1 and TRBJ1-1; tentatively, D is TRBD1 (6 bases). Trimming shortened V by 1 base and J by 1 base, and 8 bases separated the two germline ends. CDR3 length: 14 residues. The germline V gene encodes CDR1 SGHRS and CDR2 YFSETQ. The CDR3 DNA follows: TGCGCCAGCAGCTTGCTGACAGGGAACACTGAAGCTTTCTTT. It is translated as CASSLLTGNTEAFF.

This chain joins TRBV5-6 and TRBJ1-4, with D possibly matching TRBD1 (6 bases). The CDR3 contains 12 residues. Germline loops: CDR1 SGHDT, CDR2 YYEEEE. Trimming shortened V by 4 bases and J by 6 bases, and 7 bases separated the two germline ends. CDR3 amino acids: CASSPGDEKLFF. The CDR3 DNA reads TGTGCCAGCAGCCCAGGGGATGAAAAACTGTTTTTT.

This chain connects TRBV7-6 to TRBJ1-4; no clear D gene. The CDR3 length is 13 residues. CDR1 and CDR2 (germline): SGHVS, FNYEAQ. V was trimmed by 6 bases and J by 3 bases, leaving 8 bases between them. The CDR3 reads CASRRSPNEKLFF. The CDR3 DNA sequence: TGTGCCAGCAGAAGGTCCCCTAATGAAAAACTGTTTTTT.

This sequence joins TRBV15 and TRBJ1-2, with a weak D call TRBD1 (6 bases). The V and J ends lost 1 base and 0 bases respectively, with 12 bases between them. CDR3 length equals 16 residues. Germline lookup yields CDR1 LNHNV and CDR2 YYDKDF (reference sequence). The CDR3 sequence is CATSRAGTLANYGYTF. CDR3 coding DNA: TGTGCCACCAGCAGAGCCGGGACACTCGCTAACTATGGCTACACCTTC.

This clone has only a few counts. The rearrangement joins TRBV2 to TRBJ1-2; TRBD1 agrees at 7 bases. Germline CDR1 is SNHLY and CDR2 is FYNNEI. The V and J ends lost 7 bases and 4 bases, in that order; junction bases with no gene match: 3. The CDR3 sequence is 12 residues long. CDR3 DNA sequence: TGTGCCAGCAACAGGGGAACCTATGGCTACACCTTC. This sequence encodes CASNRGTYGYTF.

In DNA form, the CDR3 reads TGTGCCAGCAGCTTAGGGGACTGGGGGGGGGCAGGTGGCTACACCTTC. Its translation is CASSLGDWGGAGGYTF. The chain is built from TRBV11-2 and TRBJ1-2, with D possibly being TRBD1 (6 bases). V gave up 1 base and J gave up 7 bases, with 19 bases separating them. This CDR3 is built from 16 residues. Germline V lookup: CDR1 SGHAT, CDR2 FQNNGV.

This chain links TRBV4-3 with TRBJ2-5; tentatively, D is TRBD1 (5 bases). In germline, CDR1 is LGHNA, CDR2 YSLEER. CDR3 size: 14 residues. Trimming shortened V by 1 base and J by 1 base, and 7 bases separated the two germline ends. The CDR3 DNA reads as TGCGCCAGCAGCCAAGGAGACAGCCAAGAGACCCAGTACTTC. Translating gives CASSQGDSQETQYF.